The entry below describes one TCR beta chain. Its antigen is not known. One entry per CDR3 protein, called by TCRdb with MiXCR from the 5' RACE reads. Altogether 1.5 million to 2 million distinct CDR3 sequences are present, about 31% being singletons, with the ten largest covering about 0.27%. After removal of 6 bases from V and 7 bases from J, the junction contained 20 bases not matched to a gene. Germline CDR1 and CDR2: SNHLY and FYNNEI. There are 19 residues in the CDR3. The source of the sample is a study of identical twins. Findings of the study overall: The conclusions drew on cross-sectional statistical analysis instead of tracking the same donors. Compared with models, monozygotic twins showed more out-of-frame TCR alpha sharing. Twin-shared out-of-frame alpha sequences were enriched for low generation probability. Reduced insertions were recorded for abundant cord blood beta clonotypes, with no such pattern in memory repertoires.

The sequencing input was cord blood. The V and J genes are TRBV2 and TRBJ2-7, with TRBD2 matching 14 bases. This clonotype was obtained from a newborn girl in good health. The CDR3 loop reads CASSLKWGLAGAEANEQYF. As DNA, the CDR3 is TGTGCCAGCAGCCTAAAGTGGGGACTAGCGGGAGCGGAGGCCAATGAGCAGTACTTC.